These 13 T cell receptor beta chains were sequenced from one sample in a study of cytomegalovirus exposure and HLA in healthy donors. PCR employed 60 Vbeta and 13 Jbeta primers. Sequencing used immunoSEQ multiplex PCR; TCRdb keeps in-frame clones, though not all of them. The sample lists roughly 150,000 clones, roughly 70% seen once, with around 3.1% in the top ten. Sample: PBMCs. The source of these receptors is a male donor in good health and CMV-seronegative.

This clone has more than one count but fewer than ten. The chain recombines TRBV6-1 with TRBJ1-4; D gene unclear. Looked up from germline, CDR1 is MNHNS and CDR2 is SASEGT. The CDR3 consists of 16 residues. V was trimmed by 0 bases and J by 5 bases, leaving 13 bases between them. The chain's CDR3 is CASSEAGGRGNEKLFF. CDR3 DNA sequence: TGTGCCAGCAGTGAAGCGGGAGGGCGTGGGAATGAAAAACTGTTTTTT.

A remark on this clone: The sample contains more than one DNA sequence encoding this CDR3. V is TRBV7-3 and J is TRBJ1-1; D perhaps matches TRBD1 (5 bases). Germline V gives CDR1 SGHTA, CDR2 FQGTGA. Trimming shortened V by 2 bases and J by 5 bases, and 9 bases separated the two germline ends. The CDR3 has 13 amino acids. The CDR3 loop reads CASSLSGGTEAFF. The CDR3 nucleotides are TGTGCCAGCAGCTTATCGGGGGGAACTGAAGCTTTCTTT.

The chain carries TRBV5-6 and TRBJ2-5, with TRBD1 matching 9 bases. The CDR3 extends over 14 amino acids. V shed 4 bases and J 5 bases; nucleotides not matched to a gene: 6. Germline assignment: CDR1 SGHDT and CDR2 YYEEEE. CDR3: CASSGGQGGETQYF. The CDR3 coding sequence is TGTGCCAGCAGCGGGGGACAGGGTGGGGAGACCCAGTACTTC.

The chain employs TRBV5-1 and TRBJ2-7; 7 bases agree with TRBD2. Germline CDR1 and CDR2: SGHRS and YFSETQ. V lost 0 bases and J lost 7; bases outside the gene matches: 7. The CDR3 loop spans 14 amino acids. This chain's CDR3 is CASSLEAGVGEQYF. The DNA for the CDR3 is TGCGCCAGCAGCTTGGAGGCGGGAGTGGGGGAGCAGTACTTC.

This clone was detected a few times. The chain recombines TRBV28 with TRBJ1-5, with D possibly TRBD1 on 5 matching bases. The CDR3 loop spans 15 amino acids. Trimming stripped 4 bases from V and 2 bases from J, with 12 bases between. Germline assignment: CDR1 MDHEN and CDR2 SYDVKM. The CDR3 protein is CASSSGFRGNQPQHF. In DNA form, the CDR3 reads TGTGCCAGCAGTTCAGGTTTCAGGGGCAATCAGCCCCAGCATTTT.

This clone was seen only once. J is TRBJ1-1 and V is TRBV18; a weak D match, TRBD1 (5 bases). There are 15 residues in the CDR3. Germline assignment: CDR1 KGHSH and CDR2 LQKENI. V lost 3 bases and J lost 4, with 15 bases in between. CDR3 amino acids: CASSPMTDWSTEAFF. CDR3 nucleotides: TGTGCCAGCTCACCGATGACAGATTGGAGCACTGAAGCTTTCTTT.

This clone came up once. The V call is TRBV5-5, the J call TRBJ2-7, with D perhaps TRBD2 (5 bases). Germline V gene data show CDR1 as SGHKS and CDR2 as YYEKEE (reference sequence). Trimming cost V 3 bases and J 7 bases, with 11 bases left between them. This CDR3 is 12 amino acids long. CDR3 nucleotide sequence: TGTGCCAGCAGCTCGGCGGGTGGGGAGCAGTACTTC. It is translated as CASSSAGGEQYF.

The CDR3 spells CASSLAGEGYTF. In nucleotides, the CDR3 is TGCGCCAGCAGCTTGGCCGGGGAGGGCTACACCTTC. This chain links TRBV5-1 with TRBJ1-2; D is unresolved. This CDR3 region has 12 residues. The germline CDR1 and CDR2 sequences are SGHRS and YFSETQ. V was trimmed by 0 bases and J by 8 bases, leaving 8 bases between them.

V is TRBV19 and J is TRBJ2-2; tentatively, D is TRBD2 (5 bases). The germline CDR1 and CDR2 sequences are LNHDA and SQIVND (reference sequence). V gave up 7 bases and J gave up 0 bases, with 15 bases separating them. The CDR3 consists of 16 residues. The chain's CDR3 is CASNPIVGANTGELFF. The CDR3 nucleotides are TGTGCCAGTAACCCCATTGTCGGGGCGAACACCGGGGAGCTGTTTTTT. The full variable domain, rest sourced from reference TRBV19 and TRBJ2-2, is DGGITQSPKYLFRKEGQNVTLSCEQNLNHDAMYWYRQDPGQGLRLIYYSQIVNDFQKGDIAEGYSVSREKKESFPLTVTSAQKNPTAFYLCASNPIVGANTGELFFGEGSRLTVL.

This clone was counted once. The CDR3 here is CAWSSGLAGGELFF. CDR3 in DNA: TGTGCCTGGAGTTCTGGACTAGCGGGCGGGGAGCTGTTTTTT. The chain links TRBV30 to TRBJ2-2, with 11 bases identical to TRBD2. The CDR3 sequence is 14 residues long. V lost 2 bases to trimming and J lost 7 bases; unmatched junction nucleotides: 3. Germline V lookup: CDR1 GTSNPN, CDR2 SVGIG (reference sequence).

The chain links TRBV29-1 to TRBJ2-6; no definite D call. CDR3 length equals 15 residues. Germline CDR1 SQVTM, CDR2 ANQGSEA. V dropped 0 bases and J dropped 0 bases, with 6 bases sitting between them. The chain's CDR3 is CSVEESGSGANVLTF. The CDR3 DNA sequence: TGCAGCGTTGAAGAATCGGGCTCTGGGGCCAACGTCCTGACTTTC.

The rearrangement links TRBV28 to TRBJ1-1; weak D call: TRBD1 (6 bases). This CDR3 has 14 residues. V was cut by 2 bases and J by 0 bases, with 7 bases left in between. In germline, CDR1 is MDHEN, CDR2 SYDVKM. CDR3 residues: CASSLQGMNTEAFF. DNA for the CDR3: TGTGCCAGCAGTTTACAGGGGATGAACACTGAAGCTTTCTTT.

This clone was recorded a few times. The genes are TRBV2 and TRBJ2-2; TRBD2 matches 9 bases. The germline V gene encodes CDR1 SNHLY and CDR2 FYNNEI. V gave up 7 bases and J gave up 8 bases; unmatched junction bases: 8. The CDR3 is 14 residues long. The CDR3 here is CASTLTSGAGELFF. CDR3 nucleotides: TGTGCCAGCACCCTGACTAGCGGAGCTGGGGAGCTGTTTTTT.